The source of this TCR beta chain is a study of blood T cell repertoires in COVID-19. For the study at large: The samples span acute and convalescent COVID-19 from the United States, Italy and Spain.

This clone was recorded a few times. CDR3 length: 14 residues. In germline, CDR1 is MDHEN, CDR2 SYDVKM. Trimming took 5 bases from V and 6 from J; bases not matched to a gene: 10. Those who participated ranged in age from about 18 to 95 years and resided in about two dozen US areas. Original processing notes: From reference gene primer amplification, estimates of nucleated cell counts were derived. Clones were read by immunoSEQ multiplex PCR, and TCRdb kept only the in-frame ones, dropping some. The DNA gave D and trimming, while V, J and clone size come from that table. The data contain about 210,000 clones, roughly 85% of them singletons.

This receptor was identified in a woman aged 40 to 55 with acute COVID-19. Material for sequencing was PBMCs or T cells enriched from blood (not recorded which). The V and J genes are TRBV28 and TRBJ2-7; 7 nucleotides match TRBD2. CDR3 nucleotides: TGTGCCAGCAGTCCCCTAGCTAGCGGCTTCGAGCAGTACTTC. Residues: CASSPLASGFEQYF.